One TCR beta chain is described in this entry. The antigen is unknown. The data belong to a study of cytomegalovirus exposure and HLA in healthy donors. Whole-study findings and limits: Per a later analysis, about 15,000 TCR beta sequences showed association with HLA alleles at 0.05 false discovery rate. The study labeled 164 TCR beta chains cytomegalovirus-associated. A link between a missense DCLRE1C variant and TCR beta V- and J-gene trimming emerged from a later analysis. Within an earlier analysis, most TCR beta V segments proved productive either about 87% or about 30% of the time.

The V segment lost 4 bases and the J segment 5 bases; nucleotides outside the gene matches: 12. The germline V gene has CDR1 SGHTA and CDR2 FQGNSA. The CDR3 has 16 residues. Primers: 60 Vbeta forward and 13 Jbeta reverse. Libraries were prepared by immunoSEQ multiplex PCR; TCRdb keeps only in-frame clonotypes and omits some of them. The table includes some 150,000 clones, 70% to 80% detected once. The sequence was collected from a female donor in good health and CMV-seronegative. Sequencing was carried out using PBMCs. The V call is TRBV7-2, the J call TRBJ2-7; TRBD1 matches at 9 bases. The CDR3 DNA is TGTGCCAGCAGCTCCCCGCTTGACAGGGGGTGGCACGAGCAGTACTTC. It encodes CASSSPLDRGWHEQYF.